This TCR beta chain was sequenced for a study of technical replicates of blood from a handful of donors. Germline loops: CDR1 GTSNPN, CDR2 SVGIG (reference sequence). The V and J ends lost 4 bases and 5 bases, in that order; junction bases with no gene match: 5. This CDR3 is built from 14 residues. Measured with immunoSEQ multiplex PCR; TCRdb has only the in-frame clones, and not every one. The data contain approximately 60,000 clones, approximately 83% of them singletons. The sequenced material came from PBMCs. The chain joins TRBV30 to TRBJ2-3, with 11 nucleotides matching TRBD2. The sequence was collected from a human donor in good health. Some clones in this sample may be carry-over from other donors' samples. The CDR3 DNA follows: TGTGCCTGGATAGGGACTAGCGGAATAGATACGCAGTATTTT. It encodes CAWIGTSGIDTQYF. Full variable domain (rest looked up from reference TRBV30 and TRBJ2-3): SQTIHQWPATLVQPVGSPLSLECTVEGTSNPNLYWYRQAAGRGLQLLFYSVGIGQISSEVPQNLSASRPQDRQFILSSKKLLLSDSGFYLCAWIGTSGIDTQYFGPGTRLTVL.